The rows below give T cell receptor beta chains drawn from one sample of a study of T cell clones after liver transplantation. TCRdb's copy holds only in-frame clones and misses some; the assay was immunoSEQ multiplex PCR. The sample consists of roughly 100,000 clones, 84% of them appearing once. The sample in question was CD4+ T cells from blood, obtained around 50 months after liver transplant. These receptor sequences come from a human patient who received a liver transplant. Some T cells may be provided by the graft donor. Each CDR3 is given with its conserved first and last residue. A D gene is named only where the DNA matches it firmly.

d_call | j_call | v_call | cdr3_nt | cdr3_aa
NA | TRBJ1-2 | TRBV19 | TGTGCCAGTACCCAACGGGCGGCGGAGAGCTATGGCTACACCTTC | CASTQRAAESYGYTF
NA | TRBJ1-1 | TRBV2 | TGTGCCAGCACAAGGGACCCAGGCACTGAAGCTTTCTTT | CASTRDPGTEAFF
TRBD2 | TRBJ2-1 | TRBV5-4 | TGTGCCAGCAGCCTCGGGACTAGCGGGAGGCGGGCCTACAATGAGCAGTTCTTC | CASSLGTSGRRAYNEQFF
NA | TRBJ2-7 | TRBV5-6 | TGTGCCAGCAGCCGTGAATACGAGCAGTACTTC | CASSREYEQYF
TRBD1 | TRBJ1-2 | TRBV7-6 | TGTGCCAGCAGCTCAGGACAGGGTGACTATGGCTACACCTTC | CASSSGQGDYGYTF
NA | TRBJ2-6 | TRBV18 | TGTGCCAGCTCACCTAGACGAACTGGGGCCAACGTCCTGACTTTC | CASSPRRTGANVLTF
TRBD2 | TRBJ2-2 | TRBV27 | TGTGCCAGCAGTTTTGGACTAGCGGCCCGCACCGGGGAGCTGTTTTTT | CASSFGLAARTGELFF
NA | TRBJ2-3 | TRBV28 | TGTGCCAGCAGGGCTAGCACAGATACGCAGTATTTT | CASRASTDTQYF
TRBD2 | TRBJ2-2 | TRBV7-9 | TGTGCCAGCAGCTTAGTTGCCAGCGGGGGCGCGAACACCGGGGAGCTGTTTTTT | CASSLVASGGANTGELFF
TRBD1 | TRBJ2-7 | TRBV5-1 | TGCGCCAGCAGCCTTCCCGGGACAGGTGTCCTCTACGAGCAGTACTTC | CASSLPGTGVLYEQYF
TRBD1 | TRBJ2-1 | TRBV29-1 | TGCAGCGTTGAGGTGACAGGGGGCATTGCGGTTGAGAAGTTCTTC | CSVEVTGGIAVEKFF